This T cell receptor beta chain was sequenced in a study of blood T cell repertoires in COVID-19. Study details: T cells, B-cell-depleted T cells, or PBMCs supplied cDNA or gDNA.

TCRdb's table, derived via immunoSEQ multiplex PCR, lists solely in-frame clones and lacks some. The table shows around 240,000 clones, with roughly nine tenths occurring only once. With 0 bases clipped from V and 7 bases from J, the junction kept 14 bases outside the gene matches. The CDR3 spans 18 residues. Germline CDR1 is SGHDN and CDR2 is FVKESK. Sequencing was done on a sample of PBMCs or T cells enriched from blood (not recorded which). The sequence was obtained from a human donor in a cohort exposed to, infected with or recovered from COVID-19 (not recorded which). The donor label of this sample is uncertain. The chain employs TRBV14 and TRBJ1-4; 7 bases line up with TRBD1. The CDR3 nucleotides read TGTGCCAGCAGCCAAGACCTGCTCTGGGGGACAGATGCTGAAAAACTGTTTTTT. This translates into CASSQDLLWGTDAEKLFF.